This entry describes one TCR beta chain. This specimen comes from a study of blood T cell repertoires in COVID-19. Study context: The United States, Italy and Spain were the sources of the acute and convalescent COVID-19 samples.

Measured with immunoSEQ multiplex PCR; TCRdb has only the in-frame clones, and not every one. The sample lists around 100,000 clones; 90% were seen once. The receptor comes from a man aged 45-65 years with acute or convalescent COVID-19. Sequencing was performed on peripheral blood.

In DNA, the CDR3 is TGCGCCAGCAGACAGAGACTAGCGGGTTCCTACGAGCAGTACTTC. Protein sequence: CASRQRLAGSYEQYF. The chain is built from TRBV5-1 and TRBJ2-7, with TRBD2 matching over 10 bases. The J segment lost 1 base and the V segment lost 5 bases, leaving 6 bases of the junction unmatched. This CDR3 has 15 amino acids. In germline, CDR1 is SGHRS, CDR2 YFSETQ.